The 23 T cell receptor beta chains presented below share a single source sample, sequenced in a study of control samples from healthy donors and cancer patients (dated by TCRdb to about 2020). Library generation was performed with the immunoSEQ multiplex PCR assay. This is the immuneACCESS table as TCRdb keeps it, with only in-frame sequences that have V and J called. A part of the clones is gone; compared with another copy, unresolved V genes explain less than half, and the rest is unexplained. A total of around 170,000 clones appear in this sample, 92% of them only once. Approximately 0.7% of the sample is in the top ten clones. The sequencing sample was made of blood. Receptors originate from a woman aged 25 to 39 in good health.

The chain couples TRBV6-6 to TRBJ2-7, with no clear D. The CDR3 is made up of 15 amino acids. In germline, CDR1 is MNHNY, CDR2 SVGAGI (reference sequence). Trimming stripped 0 bases from V and 6 bases from J, with 15 bases between. In nucleotides, the CDR3 is TGTGCCAGCAGTTACTCGACGGCTGCCAGACGCGAGCAGTACTTC. Its protein product is CASSYSTAARREQYF.

This rearrangement joins TRBV6-5 to TRBJ1-1, with D unresolved. In germline, CDR1 is MNHEY, CDR2 SVGAGI. The V end lost 6 bases, the J end lost 4 bases, and 6 bases lay between the germline ends. The CDR3 runs to 11 residues. The CDR3 DNA sequence: TGTGCCAGCAGGTCGATCACTGAAGCTTTCTTT. Its translation: CASRSITEAFF.

V is TRBV7-9 and J is TRBJ2-5, with D hard to call. The V gene's germline CDR1 is SEHNR and CDR2 FQNEAQ (reference sequence). Deletions cut 1 base from V and 3 bases from J, with 15 bases between. The CDR3 is 16 amino acids. CDR3 sequence reads: CASSLGLSVDKETQYF. For the CDR3, the DNA is TGTGCCAGCAGCTTAGGGTTATCTGTTGATAAAGAGACCCAGTACTTC.

V usage is TRBV15 and J usage is TRBJ1-4; TRBD1 matches at 7 bases. V gave up 1 base and J gave up 1 base; unmatched junction bases: 0. CDR3 length: 15 amino acids. Germline V gene lookup returns CDR1 LNHNV and CDR2 YYDKDF (reference sequence). The CDR3 DNA reads TGTGCCACCAGCAGAGGACAGGGAACTAATGAAAAACTGTTTTTT. Its translation is CATSRGQGTNEKLFF.

The rearrangement joins TRBV4-1 to TRBJ2-7; 7 bases line up with TRBD2. The CDR3 runs to 18 residues. CDR1 MGHRA and CDR2 YSYEKL come from the germline V gene. J lost 2 bases, V lost 0 bases, and 13 bases had no gene match. The CDR3 region has the DNA TGCGCCAGCAGCCAAGACCTCCATTGGGCGGGGGATACCTACGAGCAGTACTTC. Its translation: CASSQDLHWAGDTYEQYF.

This sequence joins TRBV7-3 and TRBJ1-6, with 7 nucleotides matching TRBD1. The CDR3 sequence is 14 residues long. Germline CDR1 and CDR2: SGHTA and FQGTGA. The J segment lost 5 bases and the V segment lost 5 bases, leaving 3 bases of the junction unmatched. CDR3 sequence reads: CASSPGTDNSPLHF. The CDR3 DNA is TGTGCCAGCAGCCCGGGGACAGATAATTCACCCCTCCACTTT. The full variable domain, rest sourced from reference TRBV7-3 and TRBJ1-6, is GAGVSQTPSNKVTEKGKYVELRCDPISGHTALYWYRQSLGQGPEFLIYFQGTGAADDSGLPNDRFFAVRPEGSVSTLKIQRTERGDSAVYLCASSPGTDNSPLHFGNGTRLTVT.

The chain employs TRBV5-8 and TRBJ2-7; unclear D gene. Germline values: CDR1 SGHTS, CDR2 YDEGEE. Trimming took 2 bases from V and 5 from J, leaving 11 bases between them. The length of the CDR3 is 13 residues. For the CDR3, the DNA is TGTGCCAGCAGCTTAAGGAGTGGGGACGAGCAGTACTTC. It is translated as CASSLRSGDEQYF.

The chain employs TRBV6-2 or TRBV6-3 and TRBJ2-3, with 10 bases identical to TRBD2. This CDR3 has 18 amino acids. Germline lookup yields CDR1 MNHEY and CDR2 SVGEGT. J was trimmed by 0 bases and V by 4 bases; bases with no gene match: 10. The CDR3 DNA reads TGTGCCAGCAGTTCTTCCCGACTAGCGGGCCATAGCACAGATACGCAGTATTTT. Translated, it gives CASSSSRLAGHSTDTQYF.

The chain joins TRBV9 to TRBJ2-3; D ambiguous. CDR1 SGDLS and CDR2 YYNGEE come from the germline V gene. V was pared by 4 bases and J by 6 bases, with 18 bases between. The length of the CDR3 is 15 residues. CDR3 protein: CASSYTGTTGDTQYF. Written as DNA, the CDR3 is TGTGCCAGCAGCTATACCGGAACGACGGGCGATACGCAGTATTTT.

This clone was counted once. The chain is built from TRBV4-1 and TRBJ1-6, with D unclear. The germline CDR1 and CDR2 sequences are MGHRA and YSYEKL. Trimming stripped 0 bases from V and 6 bases from J, with 15 bases between. The CDR3 consists of 17 residues. DNA of the CDR3: TGCGCCAGCAGCCAAGACGCCCTAGGCGGTCTTAATTCACCCCTCCACTTT. This codes for CASSQDALGGLNSPLHF.

The chain carries TRBV28 and TRBJ1-5; 7 bases map to TRBD1. V lost 7 bases and J lost 4; bases outside the gene matches: 7. CDR1 and CDR2 from the germline V gene are MDHEN and SYDVKM. The CDR3 contains 14 residues. This CDR3 is CASIIAGGNQPQHF. For the CDR3, the DNA is TGTGCCAGCATTATTGCAGGGGGAAATCAGCCCCAGCATTTT. Full variable domain (remainder filled in from reference TRBV28 and TRBJ1-5): DVKVTQSSRYLVKRTGEKVFLECVQDMDHENMFWYRQDPGLGLRLIYFSYDVKMKEKGDIPEGYSVSREKKERFSLILESASTNQTSMYLCASIIAGGNQPQHFGDGTRLSIL.

V is TRBV3-1 (or the pseudogene TRBV3-2) and J is TRBJ2-7; tentative D call: TRBD2 (5 bases). V was cut by 4 bases and J by 0 bases, with 7 bases left in between. Germline V gives CDR1 LGHDT, CDR2 YNNKEL (reference sequence). The CDR3 loop spans 13 amino acids. The CDR3 here is CASSRSGSYEQYF. In DNA, the CDR3 is TGTGCCAGCAGCCGAAGCGGCTCCTACGAGCAGTACTTC.

The chain combines TRBV28 with TRBJ1-2; perhaps TRBD1 as D (6 bases). CDR1 MDHEN and CDR2 SYDVKM come from the germline V gene. Trimming cost V 3 bases and J 4 bases, with 15 bases left between them. This CDR3 comprises 15 residues. DNA for the CDR3: TGTGCCAGCAGTTTGCTCGGCGGGGGCTTCTATGGCTACACCTTC. Protein sequence: CASSLLGGGFYGYTF.

In its sample, this clone was seen a few times. The chain uses TRBV5-1 and TRBJ1-2; D not resolved. Trimming left V 0 bases short and J 2 bases short, with 8 bases between. Germline V lookup: CDR1 SGHRS, CDR2 YFSETQ. The CDR3 totals 14 residues. The CDR3 DNA follows: TGCGCCAGCAGCTTGGCACCGCCCAACTATGGCTACACCTTC. This gives the protein CASSLAPPNYGYTF.

The chain is built from TRBV6-5 and TRBJ1-5, with D hard to call. CDR3 size: 15 residues. The V and J ends lost 0 bases and 2 bases respectively, with 8 bases between them. CDR1 MNHEY and CDR2 SVGAGI come from the germline V gene. DNA for the CDR3: TGTGCCAGCAGTTACTCGAACAAGGGCAATCAGCCCCAGCATTTT. Protein: CASSYSNKGNQPQHF.

This chain joins TRBV11-2 and TRBJ2-3; D ambiguous. Germline V gene data show CDR1 as SGHAT and CDR2 as FQNNGV. This CDR3 is 14 amino acids long. Trimming took off 5 bases at V and 6 bases at J, with 15 bases between the two ends. The CDR3: CASSLLTRRDTQYF. In nucleotides, the CDR3 is TGTGCCAGCAGCCTCCTGACCCGCCGGGATACGCAGTATTTT. The full variable domain, in which reference TRBV11-2 and TRBJ2-3 provide the parts outside the CDR3, is EAGVAQSPRYKIIEKRQSVAFWCNPISGHATLYWYQQILGQGPKLLIQFQNNGVVDDSQLPKDRFSAERLKGVDSTLKIQPAKLEDSAVYLCASSLLTRRDTQYFGPGTRLTVL.

With respect to this clone: One end of the junction fails to match germline, which may point to a read error. V gene TRBV6-1 combines with J gene TRBJ2-2; weak D call: TRBD1 (6 bases). The germline CDR1 and CDR2 sequences are MNHNS and SASEGT. The CDR3 extends over 17 amino acids. For the CDR3, the DNA is TGTGCCAGCAGTGTCCATTCCGGGACAAGGAACGCCGGGGAGCTGTTTTTT. Residues: CASSVHSGTRNAGELFF.

This clone was recorded once. The chain is built from TRBV7-3 and TRBJ2-1, with TRBD2 matching 10 bases. The length of the CDR3 is 14 residues. Per germline, CDR1 SGHTA and CDR2 FQGTGA. After removal of 4 bases from V and 3 bases from J, the junction contained 0 bases not matched to a gene. CDR3 bases: TGTGCCAGCAGCTCTAGCGGGGGCTACAATGAGCAGTTCTTC. It is translated as CASSSSGGYNEQFF. The complete variable domain, with remaining parts taken from reference TRBV7-3 and TRBJ2-1, reads GAGVSQTPSNKVTEKGKYVELRCDPISGHTALYWYRQSLGQGPEFLIYFQGTGAADDSGLPNDRFFAVRPEGSVSTLKIQRTERGDSAVYLCASSSSGGYNEQFFGPGTRLTVL.

The V call is TRBV2, the J call TRBJ2-3; D possibly matches TRBD1 or TRBD2 (6 bases each). Trimming removed 6 bases from V and 4 bases from J, with 11 bases in between. Germline CDR1 reads SNHLY; CDR2 reads FYNNEI. The CDR3 is 13 residues long. The CDR3 DNA reads as TGTGCCAGCAGCGACGGGGGCCCAGATACGCAGTATTTT. This translates into CASSDGGPDTQYF.

This chain uses TRBV11-2 with TRBJ2-7; D unresolved. Trimming took off 0 bases at V and 2 bases at J, with 5 bases between the two ends. Germline CDR1 is SGHAT and CDR2 is FQNNGV. This CDR3 has 13 amino acids. The CDR3 DNA is TGTGCCAGCAGCTTAGAGCCGACCTACGAGCAGTACTTC. It encodes CASSLEPTYEQYF.

The chain employs TRBV15 and TRBJ1-6, with D possibly matching TRBD1 (6 bases). Germline V gene data show CDR1 as LNHNV and CDR2 as YYDKDF (reference sequence). The CDR3 consists of 14 residues. V lost 3 bases and J lost 3, with 6 bases in between. The CDR3, as DNA: TGTGCCACCAGCAGGGACAGCTATAATTCACCCCTCCACTTT. It yields the protein CATSRDSYNSPLHF.

The V gene is TRBV6-2 or TRBV6-3, the J gene TRBJ1-5; TRBD1 is a possible D gene (5 bases). Germline CDR1 MNHEY, CDR2 SVGEGT. CDR3 length equals 14 residues. V lost 6 bases to trimming and J lost 3 bases, with 12 bases between them. This chain's CDR3 is CASSGTALNQPQHF. The DNA of the CDR3 is TGTGCCAGCAGCGGGACGGCCCTCAATCAGCCCCAGCATTTT.

The chain recombines TRBV5-4 with TRBJ2-5; 10 bases fit TRBD2. CDR3 length equals 19 residues. With 0 bases clipped from V and 4 bases from J, the junction kept 15 bases outside the gene matches. The germline gives CDR1 SGHNT, CDR2 YYREEE (reference sequence). CDR3 DNA sequence: TGTGCCAGCAGCTTGGGAGGTGGCCTAACTAGCGGGAAGGGAGAGACCCAGTACTTC. It yields the protein CASSLGGGLTSGKGETQYF. Using reference TRBV5-4 and TRBJ2-5 for the parts outside the CDR3, the full variable domain is ETGVTQSPTHLIKTRGQQVTLRCSSQSGHNTVSWYQQALGQGPQFIFQYYREEENGRGNFPPRFSGLQFPNYSSELNVNALELDDSALYLCASSLGGGLTSGKGETQYFGPGTRLLVL.